The 18 T cell receptor beta chains below all came from one sample that was sequenced in a study of response to subunit inactivated influenza vaccine. Using its own MiXCR run on the RT-PCR reads, TCRdb lists one record per CDR3 protein. This repertoire shows hundreds of thousands of distinct CDR3 sequences, approximately 15% found once; its top ten account for about 7.6%. This sample comprised PBMCs from blood, obtained around two weeks before vaccination. These receptor sequences come from a man in his fifties or sixties who received an inactivated influenza vaccine.

V usage is TRBV20-1 and J usage is TRBJ1-5, with 7 bases matching TRBD1. Losses at the gene ends were 5 bases for V and 7 bases for J; bases not matched to a gene: 14. The CDR3 has 15 residues. Germline-derived CDR1 and CDR2 are DFQATT and SNEGSKA (reference sequence). The CDR3 here is CSADRTGTGGQPQHF. The CDR3 DNA reads TGCAGTGCTGACCGGACAGGTACAGGAGGGCAGCCCCAGCATTTT.

The genes are TRBV6-2 or TRBV6-3 and TRBJ2-2, with D tentatively TRBD2 (6 bases). Per germline, CDR1 MNHEY and CDR2 SVGEGT. Trimming removed 8 bases from V and 6 bases from J, with 16 bases in between. The CDR3 runs 14 residues. The CDR3 protein is CASGGNGRPGELFF. CDR3 nucleotides: TGTGCCAGCGGCGGAAACGGGAGACCCGGGGAGCTGTTTTTT.

This clonotype was detected only a few times. The chain carries TRBV28 and TRBJ1-3; 7 bases agree with TRBD1. V gave up 5 bases and J gave up 0 bases; unmatched junction bases: 7. This CDR3 is built from 16 residues. Germline V gene sequence: CDR1 MDHEN, CDR2 SYDVKM. CDR3 sequence: CASSVTGIYSGNTIYF. The CDR3 nucleotides are TGTGCCAGCAGTGTGACAGGGATTTACTCTGGAAACACCATATATTTT.

The chain couples TRBV9 to TRBJ2-1, with 8 bases identical to TRBD1. The CDR3 consists of 14 residues. Germline V lookup: CDR1 SGDLS, CDR2 YYNGEE. Trimming took 3 bases from V and 6 from J; bases not matched to a gene: 5. As DNA, the CDR3 is TGTGCCAGCAGCGGACAGGGGTCCGTCAATGAGCAGTTCTTC. It codes for CASSGQGSVNEQFF.

This clonotype was counted only a few times. The J gene is TRBJ2-1, the V gene TRBV7-9, with 11 bases aligning to TRBD2. Germline CDR1 is SEHNR and CDR2 is FQNEAQ (reference sequence). V lost 6 bases, J lost 7 bases, and 8 bases stayed unmatched. The CDR3 runs to 15 residues. The CDR3 DNA is TGTGCCAGCAGTTCCGCTAGCGGGGGGTGGAATGAGCAGTTCTTC. Encoded protein: CASSSASGGWNEQFF.

This clonotype was observed a few times. The chain uses TRBV4-3 and TRBJ1-2; the match to TRBD1 covers 8 bases. V lost 2 bases and J lost 7; bases outside the gene matches: 6. Germline V gene lookup returns CDR1 LGHNA and CDR2 YSLEER. This CDR3 contains 14 residues. CDR3 residues: CASSQIQGASGYTF. For the CDR3, the DNA is TGCGCCAGCAGCCAAATTCAGGGGGCCAGTGGCTACACCTTC.

The V and J genes are TRBV30 and TRBJ2-1; D is possibly TRBD1 or TRBD2 (5 bases each). CDR3 length: 14 residues. Germline loops: CDR1 GTSNPN, CDR2 SVGIG (reference sequence). Trimming removed 1 base at V and 6 bases at J, with 13 bases between. The CDR3 DNA follows: TGTGCCTGGAGTGACGGGACGGTATTCAATGAGCAGTTCTTC. It specifies CAWSDGTVFNEQFF.

This clonotype occurred a few times. CDR3 DNA: TGCGCCAGCAGCAGGGGACTGACCCAAAACACAGATACGCAGTATTTT. It specifies CASSRGLTQNTDTQYF. V is TRBV5-1 and J is TRBJ2-3; possible D gene TRBD2, 6 bases. Germline V gene lookup returns CDR1 SGHRS and CDR2 YFSETQ. CDR3 length: 16 residues. The germline V and J ends were trimmed by 4 bases and 2 bases, with 17 bases remaining between them. The variable domain in full, with the rest retrieved from reference TRBV5-1 and TRBJ2-3, is KAGVTQTPRYLIKTRGQQVTLSCSPISGHRSVSWYQQTPGQGLQFLFEYFSETQRNKGNFPGRFSGRQFSNSRSEMNVSTLELGDSALYLCASSRGLTQNTDTQYFGPGTRLTVL.

This clonotype appeared a few times. V usage is TRBV7-3 and J usage is TRBJ2-2; 15 bases line up with TRBD2. Germline CDR1 and CDR2: SGHTA and FQGTGA. The CDR3 covers 18 residues. Trimming removed 5 bases from V and 9 bases from J; junction bases left unmatched: 13. Written as DNA, the CDR3 is TGTGCCAGCAGCCACCGTGGGACTAGCGGGAGGATAGGAAGGGAGCTGTTTTTT. Translation: CASSHRGTSGRIGRELFF.

The gene calls are TRBV7-2 and TRBJ2-5; no definite D call. In germline, CDR1 is SGHTA, CDR2 FQGNSA. CDR3 length: 14 amino acids. Trimming took 1 base from V and 0 from J, leaving 6 bases between them. The CDR3 coding sequence is TGTGCCAGCAGCTTAGGACGCCACCAAGAGACCCAGTACTTC. Its translation is CASSLGRHQETQYF.

The CDR3: CASSLAISSGGRSSYNEQFF. DNA of the CDR3: TGTGCCAGCAGCTTAGCAATCTCTAGCGGGGGGCGTAGCTCCTACAATGAGCAGTTCTTC. The genes are TRBV7-2 and TRBJ2-1, with 11 bases aligning to TRBD2. Trimming at V came to 0 bases and at J to 0 bases, leaving 10 bases not matched to a gene. The CDR3 contains 20 residues. Germline CDR1 is SGHTA and CDR2 is FQGNSA.

J is TRBJ2-7 and V is TRBV7-9, with 9 nucleotides matching TRBD1. Germline CDR1 is SEHNR and CDR2 is FQNEAQ (reference sequence). After removal of 0 bases from V and 2 bases from J, the junction contained 5 bases not matched to a gene. The CDR3 runs 16 residues. CDR3: CASSLALGTGTYEQYF. In nucleotides, the CDR3 is TGTGCCAGCAGCTTAGCCCTCGGGACAGGGACCTACGAGCAGTACTTC.

The chain combines TRBV20-1 with TRBJ2-2; D is ambiguous. Germline V CDR1 and CDR2: DFQATT, SNEGSKA (reference sequence). There are 13 residues in the CDR3. The CDR3 DNA follows: TGCAGCCCCACCCGGAGACGCACCGGGGAGCTGTTTTTT. This translates into CSPTRRRTGELFF.

The chain combines TRBV7-8 with TRBJ2-5, with a possible D match to TRBD2 (7 bases). CDR1 SGHVS and CDR2 FQNEAQ come from the germline V gene. The CDR3 covers 15 residues. Between the trimmed V and J ends, which lost 6 bases and 4 bases, there was a span of 18 bases. The CDR3 spells CASRGGSGDGETQYF. The CDR3 nucleotides read TGTGCCAGCAGGGGGGGGTCAGGGGATGGAGAGACCCAGTACTTC.

J is TRBJ1-1 and V is TRBV5-1, with 8 bases identical to TRBD1. The CDR3 consists of 16 residues. The trim removed 1 base at V and 5 bases at J, leaving 10 bases unmatched. CDR1 SGHRS and CDR2 YFSETQ come from the germline V gene. The CDR3 spells CASSLFPGGGGTEAFF. In nucleotides, the CDR3 is TGCGCCAGCAGCTTGTTCCCAGGGGGCGGAGGGACTGAAGCTTTCTTT.

This clonotype came up once. This sequence joins TRBV7-9 and TRBJ2-6; unclear D gene. The CDR3 sequence is 15 residues long. In germline, CDR1 is SEHNR, CDR2 FQNEAQ (reference sequence). V was trimmed by 5 bases and J by 0 bases, leaving 8 bases between them. The CDR3 loop reads CASSVSGSGANVLTF. In DNA, the CDR3 is TGTGCCAGCAGCGTCTCCGGCTCTGGGGCCAACGTCCTGACTTTC.

This clonotype was seen more than once but under ten times. V is TRBV9 and J is TRBJ1-5; D not resolved. There are 13 residues in the CDR3. The V end was cut by 2 bases, the J end by 4 bases, with 7 bases between. Germline CDR1 reads SGDLS; CDR2 reads YYNGEE. The CDR3 nucleotides read TGTGCCAGCAGCGTGTCAGAGAATCAGCCCCAGCATTTT. This encodes CASSVSENQPQHF.

V gene TRBV20-1 combines with J gene TRBJ2-2, with 7 bases that match TRBD2. The germline CDR1 and CDR2 sequences are DFQATT and SNEGSKA (reference sequence). The CDR3 has 13 amino acids. The trim removed 5 bases at V and 3 bases at J, leaving 3 bases unmatched. The CDR3 coding sequence is TGCAGTGCTCTGGGAGGGGACACCGGGGAGCTGTTTTTT. The encoded protein is CSALGGDTGELFF.